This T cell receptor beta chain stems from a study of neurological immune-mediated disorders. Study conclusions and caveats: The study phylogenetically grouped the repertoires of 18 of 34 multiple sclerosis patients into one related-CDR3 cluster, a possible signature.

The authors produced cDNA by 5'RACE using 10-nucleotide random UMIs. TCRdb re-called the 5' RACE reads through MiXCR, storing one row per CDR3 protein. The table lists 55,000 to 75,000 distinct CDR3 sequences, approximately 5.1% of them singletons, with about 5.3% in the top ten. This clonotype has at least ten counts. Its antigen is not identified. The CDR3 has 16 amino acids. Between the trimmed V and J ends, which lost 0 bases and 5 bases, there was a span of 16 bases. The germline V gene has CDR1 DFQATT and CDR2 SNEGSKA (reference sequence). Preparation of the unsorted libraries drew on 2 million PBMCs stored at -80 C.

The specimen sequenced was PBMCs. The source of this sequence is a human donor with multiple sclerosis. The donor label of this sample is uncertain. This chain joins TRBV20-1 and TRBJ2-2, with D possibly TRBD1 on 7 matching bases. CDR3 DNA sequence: TGCAGTGCTAGAGATTCCAGGGGGGAGACGACCGGGGAGCTGTTTTTT. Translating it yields CSARDSRGETTGELFF.